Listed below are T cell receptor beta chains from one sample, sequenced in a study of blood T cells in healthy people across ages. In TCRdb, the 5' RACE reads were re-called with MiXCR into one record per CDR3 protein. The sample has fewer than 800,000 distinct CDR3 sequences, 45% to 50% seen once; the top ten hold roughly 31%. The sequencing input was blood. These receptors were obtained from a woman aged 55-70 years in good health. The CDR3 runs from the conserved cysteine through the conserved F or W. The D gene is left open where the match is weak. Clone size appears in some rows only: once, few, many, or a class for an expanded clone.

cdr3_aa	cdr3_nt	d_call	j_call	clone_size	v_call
CSARSPGAGDTQYF	TGCAGTGCTAGGAGTCCGGGGGCGGGGGATACGCAATATTTT	-	TRBJ2-3	-	TRBV20-1
CASSRSRTSLGETQYF	TGTGCCAGCAGCCGGAGCCGGACTAGCCTCGGAGAGACCCAGTACTTC	TRBD2	TRBJ2-5	-	TRBV7-2
CSAREQDLYNEQFF	TGCAGTGCTAGAGAACAGGACCTCTACAATGAGCAGTTCTTC	-	TRBJ2-1	-	TRBV20-1
CASSPTTGVYGYTF	TGTGCCAGCAGCCCAACCACAGGGGTCTATGGCTACACCTTC	TRBD1	TRBJ1-2	few	TRBV7-2
CASIRSGGDEKLFF	TGTGCCAGCATCAGAAGTGGGGGAGATGAAAAACTGTTTTTT	-	TRBJ1-4	-	TRBV6-1
CASSPATGNGYTF	TGTGCCAGCTCACCGGCGACAGGGAATGGCTACACCTTC	TRBD1	TRBJ1-2	-	TRBV18
CASSILAGAFRLGTDTQYF	TGTGCCAGCAGTATACTAGCGGGGGCTTTTCGTTTGGGCACAGATACGCAGTATTTT	TRBD2	TRBJ2-3	once	TRBV28
CASRQRTSGNYGYTF	TGTGCCAGCAGACAAAGGACAAGCGGTAACTATGGCTACACCTTC	-	TRBJ1-2	once	TRBV27
CASSSNRAETQYF	TGTGCCAGCAGCTCAAACAGGGCTGAGACCCAGTACTTC	-	TRBJ2-5	few	TRBV7-2
CSARFSGSGANVLTF	TGCAGTGCTAGATTTTCCGGCTCTGGGGCCAACGTCCTGACTTTC	-	TRBJ2-6	few	TRBV20-1